Listed here are 9 T cell receptor beta chains from one sample, sequenced in a study of blood T cell repertoires in COVID-19. Only in-frame clones appear in the TCRdb table, and some are missing; sequencing was by immunoSEQ multiplex PCR. The data contain roughly 80,000 clones, approximately 88% of them singletons. The sample taken for sequencing was peripheral blood. The receptors were gathered from a man aged 50-60 years with active COVID-19.

The rearrangement uses TRBV7-9 and TRBJ2-7; perhaps TRBD1 as D (6 bases). The V end lost 5 bases, the J end lost 0 bases, and 14 bases lay between the germline ends. The CDR3 is 15 amino acids. CDR1 is SEHNR and CDR2 is FQNEAQ in the germline V gene (reference sequence). The CDR3, as DNA: TGTGCCAGCAGCGTTGAGACAGGCAGCTCCTACGAGCAGTACTTC. Translated: CASSVETGSSYEQYF.

The rearrangement links TRBV27 to TRBJ1-6, with 8 bases matching TRBD1. Germline CDR1 is MNHEY and CDR2 is SMNVEV (reference sequence). Trimming at V came to 1 base and at J to 10 bases, leaving 12 bases not matched to a gene. The CDR3 loop spans 17 amino acids. CDR3 loop: CASSLFLDRDEGSPLHF. The DNA for the CDR3 is TGTGCCAGCAGTTTATTCTTGGACAGGGATGAGGGGTCACCCCTCCACTTT.

The chain joins TRBV11-2 to TRBJ1-3; D is ambiguous. Per germline, CDR1 SGHAT and CDR2 FQNNGV. Trimming stripped 1 base from V and 4 bases from J, with 5 bases between. The CDR3 sequence is 13 residues long. In DNA, the CDR3 is TGTGCCAGCAGCTTAGGGCAGGGAAACACCATATATTTT. Translating it yields CASSLGQGNTIYF. Full variable domain (outside the CDR3, taken from reference TRBV11-2 and TRBJ1-3): EAGVAQSPRYKIIEKRQSVAFWCNPISGHATLYWYQQILGQGPKLLIQFQNNGVVDDSQLPKDRFSAERLKGVDSTLKIQPAKLEDSAVYLCASSLGQGNTIYFGEGSWLTVV.

The rearrangement links TRBV19 to TRBJ1-1; TRBD1 matches at 9 bases. The CDR3 extends over 14 amino acids. Trimming removed 4 bases from V and 5 bases from J; junction bases left unmatched: 5. Germline V gene sequence: CDR1 LNHDA, CDR2 SQIVND (reference sequence). CDR3 in amino acids: CASSRQGVGTEAFF. The DNA of the CDR3 is TGTGCCAGTAGTAGACAGGGGGTCGGGACTGAAGCTTTCTTT.

The chain is built from TRBV9 and TRBJ2-1, with D possibly TRBD2 on 6 matching bases. CDR1 SGDLS and CDR2 YYNGEE come from the germline V gene. V lost 0 bases, J lost 11 bases, and 12 bases lay in between. The CDR3 contains 13 residues. The CDR3 DNA reads as TGTGCCAGCAGCGTAGACTTGCGGGGTCAGCAGTTCTTC. This sequence encodes CASSVDLRGQQFF.

The chain couples TRBV7-9 to TRBJ2-6; 7 bases align to TRBD1. The germline gives CDR1 SEHNR, CDR2 FQNEAQ (reference sequence). The CDR3 runs to 16 residues. With 8 bases clipped from V and 0 bases from J, the junction kept 7 bases outside the gene matches. CDR3 sequence (DNA): TGTGCCAGCCCCGGGACAGCCAACTCTGGGGCCAACGTCCTGACTTTC. This codes for CASPGTANSGANVLTF.

The V call is TRBV6-2 or TRBV6-3, the J call TRBJ2-2; maybe TRBD1 (6 bases). Trimming took off 2 bases at V and 6 bases at J, with 13 bases between the two ends. The germline V gene has CDR1 MNHEY and CDR2 SVGEGT. The CDR3 has 15 residues. CDR3 DNA: TGTGCCAGCAGTTACCTCCCCGGGACATCCGGGGAGCTGTTTTTT. Encoded protein: CASSYLPGTSGELFF.

The rearrangement joins TRBV29-1 to TRBJ2-1, with 13 bases that match TRBD2. The germline V gene encodes CDR1 SQVTM and CDR2 ANQGSEA. Unmatched junction bases numbered 5, after V lost 8 bases and J lost 10 bases. This CDR3 comprises 12 residues. The CDR3 bases are TGCAGCATAACGACTAGCGGGAGGGAGCAGTTCTTC. Translating gives CSITTSGREQFF.

V usage is TRBV28 and J usage is TRBJ1-1; possibly TRBD1 for D (6 bases). This CDR3 spans 12 amino acids. V was shortened by 3 bases and J by 8 bases, with 10 bases between the two germline ends. Germline values: CDR1 MDHEN, CDR2 SYDVKM. The CDR3, as DNA: TGTGCCAGCAGTTTCCAAGGGGGAGAAGCTTTCTTT. Protein: CASSFQGGEAFF.